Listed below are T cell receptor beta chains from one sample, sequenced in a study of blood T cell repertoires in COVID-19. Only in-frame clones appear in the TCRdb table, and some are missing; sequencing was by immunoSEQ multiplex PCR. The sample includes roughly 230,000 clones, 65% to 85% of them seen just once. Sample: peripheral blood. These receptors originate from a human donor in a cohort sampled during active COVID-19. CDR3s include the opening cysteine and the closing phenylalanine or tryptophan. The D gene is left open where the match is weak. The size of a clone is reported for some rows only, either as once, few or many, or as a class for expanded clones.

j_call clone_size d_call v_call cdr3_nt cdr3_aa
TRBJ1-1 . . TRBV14 TGTGCCAGCAGCCAAGGACAGGTTTATATGAACACTGAAGCTTTCTTT CASSQGQVYMNTEAFF
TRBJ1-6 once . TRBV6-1 TGTGCCAGCAGTGATTCGTGGGCTGGTAATTCACCCCTCCACTTT CASSDSWAGNSPLHF
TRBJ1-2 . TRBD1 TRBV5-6 TGTGCCAGCAGCAACTCCGGGACAGGGGACGGCTACACCTTC CASSNSGTGDGYTF
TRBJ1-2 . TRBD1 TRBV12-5 TGTGCTAGTGGTTTGAACAGGGGTGGCAACTATGGCTACACCTTC CASGLNRGGNYGYTF
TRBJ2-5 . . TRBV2 TGTGCCAGCAGTGAAGTAGAACAAGAGACCCAGTACTTC CASSEVEQETQYF
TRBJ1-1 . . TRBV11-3 TGTGCCAGCAGCTTCGGGGACACTGAAGCTTTCTTT CASSFGDTEAFF
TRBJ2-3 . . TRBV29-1 TGCAGTGCGTCTCGCACAGATACGCAGTATTTT CSASRTDTQYF
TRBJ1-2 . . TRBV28 TGTGCCAGCGCGGACACCAACTATGGCTACACCTTC CASADTNYGYTF
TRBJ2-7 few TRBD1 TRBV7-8 TGTGCCAGCAGCCCACGACAGGACAGGGGGGGCGAGCAGTACTTC CASSPRQDRGGEQYF
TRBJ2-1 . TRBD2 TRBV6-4 TGTGCCAGCAGTGGGGCAGGGAGGGCTGGTGAGCAGTTCTTC CASSGAGRAGEQFF
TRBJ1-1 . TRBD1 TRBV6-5 TGTGCCAGCAGAGTAGGACAGGGGGGCACTGAAGCTTTCTTT CASRVGQGGTEAFF
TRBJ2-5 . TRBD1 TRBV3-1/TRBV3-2 TGTGCCAGCAGCCAAGATAGAGGACAGGGGGGCGAGACCCAGTACTTC CASSQDRGQGGETQYF
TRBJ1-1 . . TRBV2 TGTGCCAGCAGGACACAGGGAATTGAAGCTTTCTTT CASRTQGIEAFF
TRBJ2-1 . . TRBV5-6 TGTGCCAGCAGCTTGGGTCTGGCGCGGGGTAGGGAGCAGTTCTTC CASSLGLARGREQFF
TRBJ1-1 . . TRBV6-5 TGTGCCAGCAGTCTCGTGAGGGTGAACACTGAAGCTTTCTTT CASSLVRVNTEAFF
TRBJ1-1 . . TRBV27 TGTGCCAGCAGTTTATACCCCAGCGTGAACACTGAAGCTTTCTTT CASSLYPSVNTEAFF
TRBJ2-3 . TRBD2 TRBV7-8 TGTGCCAGCAGCATACTGACTAGCGGGGGTACCACAGATACGCAGTATTTT CASSILTSGGTTDTQYF